This paragraph reports one T cell receptor (beta chain). Its antigen is as yet unknown. The data are from a study of cytomegalovirus exposure and HLA in healthy donors. Study background: HLA-typed donors were the source of 83 million or so unique TCRs, which an early data release held.

Per the germline V gene, CDR1 is MDHEN and CDR2 is SYDVKM. This CDR3 spans 16 amino acids. Trimming removed 3 bases from V and 6 bases from J; junction bases left unmatched: 10. Findings and limits, study-wide: Most CMV-associated TCR beta chains appeared HLA-restricted in a later analysis. One cluster of highly shared sequence variants probably arose as a sequencing artifact. Researchers reported that a few CMV-associated chains were confirmed in vitro as CMV antigen-specific.

Both 60 Vbeta primers and 13 Jbeta primers went into the PCR. Some clones are missing from TCRdb's copy, which holds only in-frame ones; the method was immunoSEQ multiplex PCR. The sample's table shows roughly 200,000 clones. This receptor was identified in a man aged 30-40 years in good health and CMV-seronegative. The chain has TRBV28 and TRBJ1-5; 8 positions agree with TRBD1. Sequencing was done on a sample of PBMCs. The chain's CDR3 is CASSFVWQGAGQPQHF. The CDR3 region has the DNA TGTGCCAGCAGTTTTGTGTGGCAGGGGGCTGGTCAGCCCCAGCATTTT.